This T cell receptor beta chain came from a study of Ad26.COV2.S vaccination and SARS-CoV-2 variants. Study details: A COV1001 Ad26.COV2.S trial-arm participant provided the sample.

Noted treatment: 19 received Ad26.COV2.S at low or high dose, single or two shots; five or six received placebo; per-sample allocation not given. Day 63 after the first vaccine or placebo injection was the time point for sampling. Study outcomes and limitations: Across vaccine and placebo recipients, the breadth of non-spike TCRs was similar.

Repertoires were generated with immunoSEQ multiplex PCR, while TCRdb's copy carries only in-frame clones and drops some. The repertoire has hundreds of thousands of clones, roughly 90% of them found once; the top ten carry around 1.5%. This clone was seen once. Its antigen remains unidentified. The CDR3 extends over 13 amino acids. The germline gives CDR1 GTSNPN, CDR2 SVGIG (reference sequence). The germline V and J ends were trimmed by 2 bases and 8 bases, with 13 bases remaining between them. V gene TRBV30 combines with J gene TRBJ2-1; the D call may be TRBD1 or TRBD2 (5 bases each). The clonotype was recovered from a person aged 18 to 65 who received the Ad26.COV2.S COVID-19 vaccine or a placebo. The sample here was peripheral blood, taken in a trial of Ad26.COV2.S vaccine versus placebo. As DNA, the CDR3 is TGTGCCTGGAGTCCTTTCGGGGCCCATGAGCAGTTCTTC. This translates into CAWSPFGAHEQFF.